This TCR beta chain appears in the sequencing data of a study of T-cell reconstitution after alpha-beta-depleted transplantation in children. Study results and caveats: Surviving recipient cells, namely T cells and thymic progenitors, were the source of high day-60 TCRbeta diversity in some patients. After one year, T-cell counts and TCRbeta diversity mostly came from new T cells. In patients about two months after transplant, alpha-beta T cells reportedly arose from several hundred expanded graft clones.

Unmatched junction bases numbered 6, after V lost 2 bases and J lost 3 bases. CDR3 length equals 16 residues. At least ten counts were recorded for this clonotype. Antigen: not known. The TCRbeta library incorporated unique molecular identifiers. One entry per CDR3 protein results from TCRdb running MiXCR on the PCR reads. The sample carries around 580,000 distinct CDR3 sequences, under 30% recorded once. The chain carries TRBV12-3 or TRBV12-4 and TRBJ2-3, with 9 bases lining up with TRBD2. The receptor comes from a boy in the first two years of life who had a stem cell transplant for acute myeloid leukemia, so the T cells may come from the graft donor. The input for sequencing was PBMCs, mostly from graft donor cells, taken 360 days after TCRalphabeta/CD19-depleted stem cell transplant. The CDR3 loop reads CASSLPRGGRTDTQYF. The CDR3 nucleotides read TGTGCCAGCAGTTTACCGCGGGGGGGCAGGACAGATACGCAGTATTTT.